Listed here is a single TCR beta chain. This record comes from a study of patients and donors after allogeneic stem cell transplantation. MiXCR, applied by TCRdb to the RT-PCR reads, yields one record per CDR3 protein. The sample holds about 960,000 distinct CDR3 sequences; approximately 19% are singletons and the top ten take 5% to 6.5%. The CDR3 extends over 13 amino acids. The J segment lost 0 bases and the V segment lost 4 bases, leaving 1 base of the junction unmatched. The germline V gene has CDR1 DFQATT and CDR2 SNEGSKA (reference sequence). The genes are TRBV20-1 and TRBJ2-3, with 7 bases identical to TRBD1. Material: blood, either unsorted or a sorted T cell fraction (not recorded which). This TCR came from a human donor who was either an allogeneic HSCT recipient or a stem cell or donor lymphocyte infusion donor (not recorded which). It is not recorded whose cells these are; they may come from a transplant donor. The CDR3 is CSAMTGSTDTQYF. As DNA, the CDR3 is TGCAGTGCTATGACAGGGAGCACAGATACGCAGTATTTT.